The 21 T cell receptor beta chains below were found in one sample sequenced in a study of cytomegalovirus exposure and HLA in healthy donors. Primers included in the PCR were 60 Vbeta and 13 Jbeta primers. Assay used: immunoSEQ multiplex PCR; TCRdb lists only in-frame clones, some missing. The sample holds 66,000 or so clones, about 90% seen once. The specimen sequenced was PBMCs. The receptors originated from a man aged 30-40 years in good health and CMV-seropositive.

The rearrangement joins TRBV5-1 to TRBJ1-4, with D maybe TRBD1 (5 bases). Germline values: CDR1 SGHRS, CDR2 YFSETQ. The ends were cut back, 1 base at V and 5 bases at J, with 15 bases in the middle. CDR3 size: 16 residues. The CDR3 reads CASSLRQGKENEKLFF. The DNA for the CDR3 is TGCGCCAGCAGCTTGCGGCAGGGAAAAGAAAATGAAAAACTGTTTTTT.

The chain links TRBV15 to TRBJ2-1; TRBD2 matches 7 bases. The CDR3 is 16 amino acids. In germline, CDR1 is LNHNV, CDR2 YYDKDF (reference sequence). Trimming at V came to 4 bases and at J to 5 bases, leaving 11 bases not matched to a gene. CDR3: CATSKGSGLADNEQFF. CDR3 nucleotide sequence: TGTGCCACCAGCAAAGGGAGCGGGCTAGCGGACAATGAGCAGTTCTTC.

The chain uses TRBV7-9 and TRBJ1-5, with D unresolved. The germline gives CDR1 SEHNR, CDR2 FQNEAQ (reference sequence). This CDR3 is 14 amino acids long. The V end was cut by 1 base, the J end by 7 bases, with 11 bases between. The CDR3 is CASSLGGTGQPQHF. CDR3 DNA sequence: TGTGCCAGCAGCTTAGGCGGAACCGGACAGCCCCAGCATTTT. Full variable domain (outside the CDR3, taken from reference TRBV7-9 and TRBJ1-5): DTGVSQNPRHKITKRGQNVTFRCDPISEHNRLYWYRQTLGQGPEFLTYFQNEAQLEKSRLLSDRFSAERPKGSFSTLEIQRTEQGDSAMYLCASSLGGTGQPQHFGDGTRLSIL.

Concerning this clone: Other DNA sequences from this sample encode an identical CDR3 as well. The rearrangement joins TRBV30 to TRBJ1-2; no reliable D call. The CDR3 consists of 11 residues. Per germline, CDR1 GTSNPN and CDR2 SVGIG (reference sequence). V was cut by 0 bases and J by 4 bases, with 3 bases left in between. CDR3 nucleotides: TGTGCCTGGAGTGTACTCTATGGCTACACCTTC. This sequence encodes CAWSVLYGYTF.

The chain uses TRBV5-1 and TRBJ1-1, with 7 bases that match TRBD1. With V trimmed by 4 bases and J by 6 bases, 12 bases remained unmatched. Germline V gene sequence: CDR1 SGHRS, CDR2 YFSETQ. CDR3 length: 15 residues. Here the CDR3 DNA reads TGCGCCAGCAGCCTTTTACAGGGGTTAAGCGCTGAAGCTTTCTTT. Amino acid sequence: CASSLLQGLSAEAFF.

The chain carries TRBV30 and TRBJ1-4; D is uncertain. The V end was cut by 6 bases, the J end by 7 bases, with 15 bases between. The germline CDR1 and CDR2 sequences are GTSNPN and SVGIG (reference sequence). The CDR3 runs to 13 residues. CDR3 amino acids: CACKDPGGEKLFF. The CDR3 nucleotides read TGTGCCTGTAAAGACCCTGGAGGTGAAAAACTGTTTTTT.

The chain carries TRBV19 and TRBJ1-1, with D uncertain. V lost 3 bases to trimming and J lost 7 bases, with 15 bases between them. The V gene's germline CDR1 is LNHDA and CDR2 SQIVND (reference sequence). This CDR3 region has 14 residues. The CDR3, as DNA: TGTGCCAGTAGTATGTCTATTGACACAAGTGAAGCTTTCTTT. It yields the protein CASSMSIDTSEAFF.

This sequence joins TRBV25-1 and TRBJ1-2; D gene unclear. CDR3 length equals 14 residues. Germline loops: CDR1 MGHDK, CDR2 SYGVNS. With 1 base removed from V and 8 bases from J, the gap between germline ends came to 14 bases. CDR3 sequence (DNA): TGTGCCAGCAGTGAATTCGAGAACTCGGGGGGCTACACCTTC. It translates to CASSEFENSGGYTF.

The CDR3 bases are TGTGCCAGCTCACCATCGGGACAGAACTATGGCTACACCTTC. Encoded protein: CASSPSGQNYGYTF. This chain joins TRBV18 and TRBJ1-2; 7 bases fit TRBD1. In germline, CDR1 is KGHSH, CDR2 LQKENI. The CDR3 is made up of 14 amino acids. The junction had 2 bases not matched to a gene; V was cut back by 2 bases and J by 2 bases.

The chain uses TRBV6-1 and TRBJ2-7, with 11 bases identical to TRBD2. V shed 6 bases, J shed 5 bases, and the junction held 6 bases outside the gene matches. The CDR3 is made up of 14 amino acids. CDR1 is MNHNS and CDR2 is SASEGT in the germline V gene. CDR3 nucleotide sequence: TGTGCCAGCAGCCTAGCGGGAGGTACCCACGAGCAGTACTTC. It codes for CASSLAGGTHEQYF.

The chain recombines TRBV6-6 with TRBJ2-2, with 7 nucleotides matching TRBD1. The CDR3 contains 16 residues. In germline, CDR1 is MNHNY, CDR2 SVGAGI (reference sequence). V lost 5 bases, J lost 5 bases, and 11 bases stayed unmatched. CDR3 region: CASSNRDSWGTGELFF. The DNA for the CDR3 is TGTGCCAGCAGTAACCGGGACAGCTGGGGAACCGGGGAGCTGTTTTTT.

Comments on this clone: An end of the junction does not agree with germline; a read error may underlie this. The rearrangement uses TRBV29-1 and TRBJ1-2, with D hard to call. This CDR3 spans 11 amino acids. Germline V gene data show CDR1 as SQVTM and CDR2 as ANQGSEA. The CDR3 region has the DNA TGCAGCGTCCCATCGCCCGCGGCGCCGGTCTTC. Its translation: CSVPSPAAPVF.

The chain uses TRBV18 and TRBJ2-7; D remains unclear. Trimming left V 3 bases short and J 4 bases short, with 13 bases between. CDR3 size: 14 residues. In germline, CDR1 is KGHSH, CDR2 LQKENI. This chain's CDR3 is CASSPPGASYEQYF. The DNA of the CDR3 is TGTGCCAGCTCACCCCCGGGTGCCTCTTACGAGCAGTACTTC.

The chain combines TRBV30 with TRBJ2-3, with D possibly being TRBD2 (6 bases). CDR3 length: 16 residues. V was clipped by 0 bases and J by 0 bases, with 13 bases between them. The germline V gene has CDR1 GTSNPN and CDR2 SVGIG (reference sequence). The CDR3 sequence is CAWSVGWRGSTDTQYF. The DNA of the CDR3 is TGTGCCTGGAGTGTGGGGTGGCGGGGTAGCACAGATACGCAGTATTTT.

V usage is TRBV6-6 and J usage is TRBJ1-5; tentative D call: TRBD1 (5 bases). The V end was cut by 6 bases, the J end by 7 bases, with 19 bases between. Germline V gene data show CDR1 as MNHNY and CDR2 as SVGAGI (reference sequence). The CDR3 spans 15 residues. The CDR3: CASRIGDAGGQPQHF. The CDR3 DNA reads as TGTGCCAGCAGAATAGGGGACGCCGGGGGGCAGCCCCAGCATTTT.

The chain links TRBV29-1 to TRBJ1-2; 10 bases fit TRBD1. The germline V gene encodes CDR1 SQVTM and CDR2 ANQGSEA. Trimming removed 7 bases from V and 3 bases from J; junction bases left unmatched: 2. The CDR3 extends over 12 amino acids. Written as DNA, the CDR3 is TGCAGCGGGGGGACAGGGGACTATGGCTACACCTTC. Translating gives CSGGTGDYGYTF.

CDR3 residues: CASSPAQGSYNSPLHF. The DNA of the CDR3 is TGTGCCAGTAGTCCCGCCCAGGGGTCCTATAATTCACCCCTCCACTTT. The chain couples TRBV19 to TRBJ1-6; tentative D call: TRBD1 (6 bases). The CDR3 contains 16 residues. Per germline, CDR1 LNHDA and CDR2 SQIVND (reference sequence). V was pared by 5 bases and J by 1 base, with 12 bases between. Complete variable domain (other parts from reference TRBV19 and TRBJ1-6): DGGITQSPKYLFRKEGQNVTLSCEQNLNHDAMYWYRQDPGQGLRLIYYSQIVNDFQKGDIAEGYSVSREKKESFPLTVTSAQKNPTAFYLCASSPAQGSYNSPLHFGNGTRLTVT.

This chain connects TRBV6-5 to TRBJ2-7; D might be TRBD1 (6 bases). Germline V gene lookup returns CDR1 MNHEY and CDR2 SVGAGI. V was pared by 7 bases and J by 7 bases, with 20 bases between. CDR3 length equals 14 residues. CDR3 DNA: TGTGCCAGCATCCCTCGGCAGGGGCTGGGGGAGCAGTACTTC. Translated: CASIPRQGLGEQYF.

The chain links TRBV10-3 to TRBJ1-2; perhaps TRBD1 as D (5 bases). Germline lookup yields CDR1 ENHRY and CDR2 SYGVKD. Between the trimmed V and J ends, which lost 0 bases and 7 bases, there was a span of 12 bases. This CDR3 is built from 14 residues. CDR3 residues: CAISESRGEVGYTF. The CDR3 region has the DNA TGTGCCATCAGTGAGTCGCGAGGGGAGGTTGGCTACACCTTC.

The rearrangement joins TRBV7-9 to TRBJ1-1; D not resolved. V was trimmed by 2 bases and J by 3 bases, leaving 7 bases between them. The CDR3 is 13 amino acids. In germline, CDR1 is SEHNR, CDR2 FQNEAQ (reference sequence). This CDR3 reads CASSLTSDTEAFF. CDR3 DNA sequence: TGTGCCAGCAGCTTAACGTCGGACACTGAAGCTTTCTTT.

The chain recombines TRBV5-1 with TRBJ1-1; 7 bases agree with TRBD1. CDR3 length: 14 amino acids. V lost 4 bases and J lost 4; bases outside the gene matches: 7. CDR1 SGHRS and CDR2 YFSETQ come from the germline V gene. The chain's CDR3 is CASSIRQGGTEAFF. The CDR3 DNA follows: TGCGCCAGCAGCATAAGACAGGGCGGCACTGAAGCTTTCTTT.